Below, 10 T cell receptor beta chains from the same sample are listed, as sequenced in a study of blood T cell repertoires in COVID-19. The assay was immunoSEQ multiplex PCR, and TCRdb's table has in-frame clones only and misses some. There are 110,000 to 150,000 clones in the sample; 84% occur only once, and 35% to 45% lies in the top ten. Source material: peripheral blood. Receptors originate from a human donor in a cohort sampled during active COVID-19.

The chain employs TRBV6-2 or TRBV6-3 and TRBJ2-2; perhaps TRBD1 as D (5 bases). The germline V gene has CDR1 MNHEY and CDR2 SVGEGT. V was shortened by 5 bases and J by 5 bases, with 12 bases between the two germline ends. The length of the CDR3 is 14 residues. The CDR3 here is CASSLPQGTGELFF. CDR3 nucleotide sequence: TGTGCCAGCAGTCTCCCTCAGGGTACCGGGGAGCTGTTTTTT.

This sequence joins TRBV6-5 and TRBJ2-5; 7 bases fit TRBD1. This CDR3 has 15 residues. V shed 6 bases and J 1 base; nucleotides not matched to a gene: 8. In germline, CDR1 is MNHEY, CDR2 SVGAGI. This chain's CDR3 is CASRRQQGLQETQYF. The CDR3 DNA reads TGTGCCAGCAGACGCCAACAGGGGCTCCAAGAGACCCAGTACTTC.

The chain links TRBV27 to TRBJ2-2, with 9 bases lining up with TRBD1. The CDR3 runs to 14 residues. Germline lookup yields CDR1 MNHEY and CDR2 SMNVEV (reference sequence). V shed 9 bases, J shed 5 bases, and the junction held 7 bases outside the gene matches. The CDR3 nucleotides read TGTGCCAGTAACAGGGGGCGCGGGACCGGGGAGCTGTTTTTT. Translation: CASNRGRGTGELFF.

The chain combines TRBV30 with TRBJ1-3; 10 positions agree with TRBD1. The CDR3 extends over 14 amino acids. The V gene's germline CDR1 is GTSNPN and CDR2 SVGIG (reference sequence). Unmatched junction bases numbered 1, after V lost 4 bases and J lost 1 base. The CDR3 sequence is CAWMGQGSGNTIYF. In DNA form, the CDR3 reads TGTGCCTGGATGGGACAGGGGTCTGGAAACACCATATATTTT.

The genes are TRBV19 and TRBJ1-1, with TRBD1 identical over 11 bases. The germline CDR1 and CDR2 sequences are LNHDA and SQIVND (reference sequence). The CDR3 has 16 amino acids. Trimming removed 5 bases from V and 0 bases from J; junction bases left unmatched: 5. DNA for the CDR3: TGTGCCAGTAGTCGGGACAGGGGGAACCTGAACACTGAAGCTTTCTTT. Its translation is CASSRDRGNLNTEAFF.

The V call is TRBV7-2, the J call TRBJ2-2, with D possibly being TRBD2 (6 bases). The CDR3 is 15 amino acids. The V gene lost 2 bases and the J gene lost 7 bases, with 14 bases spanning the gap. The germline V gene encodes CDR1 SGHTA and CDR2 FQGNSA. The CDR3 region has the DNA TGTGCCAGCAGCTTAAGGGACTGGGGAGGCGGGGAGCTGTTTTTT. The encoded protein is CASSLRDWGGGELFF.

The CDR3 region is CASSFGTGELFF. In DNA form, the CDR3 reads TGTGCCAGCAGCTTCGGGACCGGGGAGCTGTTTTTT. The J gene is TRBJ2-2, the V gene TRBV5-5; D is unresolved. The CDR3 has 12 amino acids. Per the germline V gene, CDR1 is SGHKS and CDR2 is YYEKEE (reference sequence). Trimming took off 2 bases at V and 5 bases at J, with 4 bases between the two ends.

The chain links TRBV3-1 (or the pseudogene TRBV3-2) to TRBJ1-1; 8 bases are shared with TRBD1. The CDR3 extends over 15 amino acids. CDR1 LGHDT and CDR2 YNNKEL come from the germline V gene (reference sequence). Losses at the gene ends were 4 bases for V and 5 bases for J; bases not matched to a gene: 9. For the CDR3, the DNA is TGTGCCAGCAGCCTAGGACAGGGAGGGATTACTGAAGCTTTCTTT. Its translation is CASSLGQGGITEAFF.

V gene TRBV27 combines with J gene TRBJ2-4, with 8 positions matching TRBD1. Unmatched junction bases numbered 12, after V lost 6 bases and J lost 2 bases. Germline-derived CDR1 and CDR2 are MNHEY and SMNVEV (reference sequence). The CDR3 consists of 17 residues. The CDR3 DNA reads TGTGCCAGCAGGCCGACAGGGGTGGTTAAGACCAAAAACATTCAGTACTTC. Amino acids: CASRPTGVVKTKNIQYF.

This rearrangement joins TRBV6-5 to TRBJ1-3; D gene ambiguous. The CDR3 runs to 13 residues. The germline CDR1 and CDR2 sequences are MNHEY and SVGAGI. Trimming took 8 bases from V and 3 from J, leaving 11 bases between them. The CDR3 spells CASLSSLGNTIYF. The CDR3 DNA is TGTGCCAGCCTCAGTAGCCTTGGAAACACCATATATTTT.